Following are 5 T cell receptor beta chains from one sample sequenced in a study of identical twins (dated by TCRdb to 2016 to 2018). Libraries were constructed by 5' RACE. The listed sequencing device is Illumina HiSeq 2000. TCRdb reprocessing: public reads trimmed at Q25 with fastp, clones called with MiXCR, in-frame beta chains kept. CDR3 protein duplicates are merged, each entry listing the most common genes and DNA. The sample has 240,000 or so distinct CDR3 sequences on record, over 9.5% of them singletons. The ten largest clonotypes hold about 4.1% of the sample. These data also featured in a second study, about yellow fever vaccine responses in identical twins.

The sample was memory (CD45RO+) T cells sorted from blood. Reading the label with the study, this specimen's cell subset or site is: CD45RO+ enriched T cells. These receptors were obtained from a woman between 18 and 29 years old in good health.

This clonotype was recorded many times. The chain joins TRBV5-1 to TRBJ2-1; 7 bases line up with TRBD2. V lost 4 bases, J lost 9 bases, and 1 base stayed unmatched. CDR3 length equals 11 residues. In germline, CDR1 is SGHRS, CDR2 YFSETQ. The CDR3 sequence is CASSPGGEQFF. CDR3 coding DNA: TGCGCCAGCAGCCCGGGGGGTGAGCAGTTCTTC.

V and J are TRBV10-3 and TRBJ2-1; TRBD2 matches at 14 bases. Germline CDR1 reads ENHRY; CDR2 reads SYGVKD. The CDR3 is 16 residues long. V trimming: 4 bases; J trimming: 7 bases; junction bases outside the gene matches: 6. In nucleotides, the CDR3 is TGTGCCATCAGTGGGACTAGCGGGGGGACCGGGAATGAGCAGTTCTTC. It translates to CAISGTSGGTGNEQFF.

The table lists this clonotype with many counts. This CDR3 reads CASSHYRDRLNTEAFF. CDR3 nucleotides: TGCGCCAGCAGCCATTATCGCGACAGGTTGAACACTGAAGCTTTCTTT. The rearrangement joins TRBV4-3 to TRBJ1-1; D is possibly TRBD1 (6 bases). Trimming stripped 3 bases from V and 0 bases from J, with 14 bases between. From germline, CDR1 is LGHNA and CDR2 YSLEER. The CDR3 is 16 amino acids.

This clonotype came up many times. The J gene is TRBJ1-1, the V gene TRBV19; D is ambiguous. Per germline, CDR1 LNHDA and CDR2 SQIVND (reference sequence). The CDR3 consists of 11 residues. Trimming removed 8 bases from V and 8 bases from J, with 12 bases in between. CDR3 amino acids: CASQGAGEAFF. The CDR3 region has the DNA TGTGCCAGTCAAGGCGCGGGAGAAGCTTTCTTT.

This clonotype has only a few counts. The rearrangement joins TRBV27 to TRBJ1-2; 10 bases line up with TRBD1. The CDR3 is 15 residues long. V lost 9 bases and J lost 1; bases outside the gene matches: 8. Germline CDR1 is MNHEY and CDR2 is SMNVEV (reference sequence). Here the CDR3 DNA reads TGTGCCAGTAGACAGGACAGGGGGTATAACTATGGCTACACCTTC. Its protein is CASRQDRGYNYGYTF.